Listed below are T cell receptor beta chains from one sample, sequenced in a study of T cell repertoires in cytomegalovirus infection. In TCRdb, the reads were re-called with MiXCR into one record per CDR3 protein. The sample holds approximately 990,000 distinct CDR3 sequences; roughly 30% are singletons and the top ten take over 12%. What these receptors recognize is not known. The sequencing here drew on cultured CD8+ T cells from PBMCs, taken from culture after CMV antigen stimulation. These receptors all come from a human donor in good health (CMV status not recorded). Some clones in this sample may be carry-over from other donors' samples. CDR3s include the opening cysteine and the closing phenylalanine or tryptophan. D genes are given only for firm matches. Part of the rows lack a size; the others show once, few, many or a class for expanded clones.

TRBV10-3,NA,TRBJ2-7,NA,CAITDSGSEQYF,TGTGCCATCACTGACAGTGGGAGCGAGCAGTACTTC
TRBV4-1,NA,TRBJ2-5,few,CASSQEGVGTGGTQYF,TGCGCCAGCAGCCAAGAAGGGGTAGGAACAGGTGGGACCCAGTACTTC
TRBV3-1,NA,TRBJ2-4,NA,CASSTWDFKGENIQYF,TGTGCCAGCAGCACATGGGACTTCAAAGGGGAAAACATTCAGTACTTC
TRBV19,NA,TRBJ1-5,few,CASSMVTAQPQHF,TGTGCCAGTAGTATGGTGACGGCTCAGCCCCAGCATTTT
TRBV20-1,TRBD1,TRBJ1-5,few,CSALDRGRGNNQPQHF,TGCAGTGCTCTTGACAGGGGAAGGGGAAACAATCAGCCCCAGCATTTT
TRBV20-1,NA,TRBJ1-1,NA,CSGVTGMNTEAFF,TGCAGTGGCGTGACAGGTATGAACACTGAAGCTTTCTTT
TRBV27,NA,TRBJ2-2,NA,CASSLWGPGARLNTGELFF,TGTGCCAGCAGTTTATGGGGCCCAGGGGCTAGGCTGAACACCGGGGAGCTGTTTTTT
TRBV6-1,TRBD2,TRBJ2-1,few,CASSLSGDLYNEQFF,TGTGCCAGCAGTCTTAGCGGGGACCTCTACAATGAGCAGTTCTTC
TRBV7-6,TRBD2,TRBJ2-1,NA,CASSTSGGGHNEQFF,TGTGCCAGCAGCACGAGCGGGGGGGGACACAATGAGCAGTTCTTC
TRBV10-2,TRBD1,TRBJ1-1,NA,CATQTGRNTEAFF,TGCGCCACCCAGACAGGGAGGAACACTGAAGCTTTCTTT
TRBV11-3,TRBD2,TRBJ2-1,NA,CASSSTSGYDYNEQFF,TGTGCCAGCAGCTCGACTAGCGGATATGATTACAATGAGCAGTTCTTC
TRBV7-9,NA,TRBJ1-1,many,CATFREGPAFF,TGTGCCACCTTCCGAGAGGGGCCAGCTTTCTTT
TRBV5-6,TRBD1,TRBJ1-2,many,CASILGTGHYGYTF,TGTGCCAGCATCCTGGGGACAGGGCACTATGGCTACACCTTC
TRBV7-9,NA,TRBJ2-4,few,CASSLWGVRAKNIQYF,TGTGCCAGCAGCCTCTGGGGGGTTCGAGCCAAAAACATTCAGTACTTC
TRBV6-2/TRBV6-3,NA,TRBJ1-5,NA,CASSYLRLGGLSPQHF,TGTGCCAGCAGTTACCTTAGACTCGGGGGGCTCAGCCCCCAGCATTTT
TRBV11-2,TRBD2,TRBJ2-7,NA,CASSPWAGDLYEQYF,TGTGCCAGCAGCCCTTGGGCGGGGGACCTCTACGAGCAGTACTTC
TRBV27,NA,TRBJ2-7,NA,CASRTVGYYEQYF,TGTGCCAGCAGGACGGTGGGTTACTACGAGCAGTACTTC
TRBV20-1,TRBD1,TRBJ1-1,NA,CSARPFDRAGNTEAFF,TGCAGTGCTAGGCCATTCGACAGGGCTGGGAACACTGAAGCTTTCTTT
TRBV7-3,TRBD2,TRBJ2-5,many,CASSLGSGGAQETQYF,TGTGCCAGCAGCTTAGGTAGCGGGGGGGCCCAAGAGACCCAGTACTTC
TRBV6-5,NA,TRBJ2-1,NA,CASSYGFLREQFF,TGTGCCAGCAGTTACGGGTTTTTGCGCGAGCAGTTCTTC
TRBV27,NA,TRBJ1-2,NA,CASSYYRGANYGYTF,TGTGCCAGCAGTTACTACAGAGGGGCTAACTATGGCTACACCTTC
TRBV9,NA,TRBJ2-5,once,CASSVEWFQETQYF,TGTGCCAGCAGCGTAGAATGGTTTCAAGAGACCCAGTACTTC
TRBV20-1,NA,TRBJ1-5,NA,CSARRGPPLFSNQPQHF,TGCAGTGCTAGGAGAGGCCCTCCGCTGTTTAGCAATCAGCCCCAGCATTTT
TRBV7-2,TRBD2,TRBJ2-1,many,CASSFASGGSSYNEQFF,TGTGCCAGCAGCTTCGCTAGCGGGGGGAGCTCCTACAATGAGCAGTTCTTC
TRBV27,NA,TRBJ2-7,NA,CASSGGPYTYEQYF,TGTGCCAGCAGTGGGGGTCCTTACACCTACGAGCAGTACTTC
TRBV7-2,TRBD2,TRBJ2-6,many,CASSPGLAGPRGFSGANVLTF,TGTGCCAGCAGTCCTGGACTAGCGGGACCCAGGGGTTTCTCTGGGGCCAACGTCCTGACTTTC
TRBV28,NA,TRBJ2-3,few,CASNARGARTDTQYF,TGTGCCAGCAACGCTCGGGGGGCCCGCACAGATACGCAGTATTTT
TRBV6-2/TRBV6-3,NA,TRBJ2-1,NA,CASSYSNINEQFF,TGTGCCAGCAGTTACTCGAATATAAATGAGCAGTTCTTC
TRBV5-1,NA,TRBJ1-1,NA,CASSLYLNGGGMNTEAFF,TGCGCCAGCAGCTTGTACCTAAACGGGGGCGGAATGAACACTGAAGCTTTCTTT
TRBV7-2,NA,TRBJ1-3,many,CASSLAGVPGNTIYF,TGTGCCAGCAGCTTAGCAGGGGTCCCTGGAAACACCATATATTTT
TRBV7-6,NA,TRBJ2-1,few,CASSLVNSLDREQFF,TGTGCCAGCAGCTTGGTGAATAGCTTGGACCGAGAGCAGTTCTTC
TRBV25-1,NA,TRBJ1-1,NA,CASSEHRGMLDTEAFF,TGTGCCAGCAGTGAACATCGAGGGATGCTTGACACTGAAGCTTTCTTT
TRBV6-2/TRBV6-3,NA,TRBJ2-7,few,CASTYLQGVPSYEQYF,TGTGCCAGCACCTACTTGCAGGGCGTTCCATCCTACGAGCAGTACTTC
TRBV2,NA,TRBJ1-2,NA,CASPGGRRPFYGYTF,TGTGCCAGCCCGGGGGGGCGGCGACCCTTCTATGGCTACACCTTC
TRBV6-1,TRBD2,TRBJ2-1,NA,CASLLGPAGEGDEQFF,TGTGCCAGCCTTCTCGGTCCAGCGGGGGAAGGGGATGAGCAGTTCTTC
TRBV20-1,TRBD2,TRBJ2-1,many,CSARDRLAGVHPNEQFF,TGCAGTGCTAGAGATAGACTAGCGGGGGTGCACCCCAATGAGCAGTTCTTC
TRBV7-9,NA,TRBJ1-3,NA,CASSLASGSSGNTIYF,TGTGCCAGCAGCTTAGCGTCAGGCAGCTCTGGAAACACCATATATTTT
TRBV6-2/TRBV6-3,NA,TRBJ1-2,NA,CASSYARNGYTF,TGTGCCAGCAGTTACGCTCGGAATGGCTACACCTTC
TRBV6-2/TRBV6-3,TRBD1,TRBJ1-5,NA,CASSPTGVASNQPQHF,TGTGCCAGCAGTCCTACAGGGGTTGCAAGCAATCAGCCCCAGCATTTT
TRBV7-6,NA,TRBJ1-5,many,CASSLGPNNQPQHF,TGTGCCAGCAGCTTAGGACCAAACAATCAGCCCCAGCATTTT
TRBV7-3,NA,TRBJ2-5,many,CASSKYRVQETQYF,TGTGCCAGCAGCAAATACAGGGTCCAAGAGACCCAGTACTTC
TRBV20-1,NA,TRBJ1-1,NA,CSARDGRDTEAFF,TGCAGTGCTAGAGATGGGAGGGACACTGAAGCTTTCTTT
TRBV4-1,NA,TRBJ2-3,many,CASSPSVIFGTDTQYF,TGCGCCAGCAGCCCTTCAGTCATCTTTGGGACAGATACGCAGTATTTT
TRBV7-2,NA,TRBJ2-3,many,CASSFHLDTQYF,TGTGCCAGCAGCTTCCACTTAGATACGCAGTATTTT
TRBV2,NA,TRBJ2-7,NA,CATRGREAYEQYF,TGTGCCACCCGAGGAAGGGAAGCCTACGAGCAGTACTTC
TRBV7-4,TRBD1,TRBJ1-2,NA,CASSLGTGGDYTF,TGTGCCAGCAGCTTAGGGACAGGGGGAGACTACACCTTC
TRBV7-8,NA,TRBJ1-4,NA,CASSPTPLDEKLFF,TGTGCCAGCAGCCCGACACCCCTTGATGAAAAACTGTTTTTT
TRBV12-3/TRBV12-4,TRBD1,TRBJ1-4,NA,CASSPQTGLNEKLFF,TGTGCCAGCAGTCCCCAGACAGGGCTTAATGAAAAACTGTTTTTT
TRBV27,NA,TRBJ1-1,NA,CASRSQGLYTEAFF,TGTGCCAGCAGATCACAAGGGTTGTACACTGAAGCTTTCTTT
TRBV5-3,NA,TRBJ1-5,once,CASSDTYPGGNQPQHF,TGTGCCAGCAGCGACACGTACCCAGGGGGCAATCAGCCCCAGCATTTT